This T cell receptor (beta chain) is from a study of blood T cells in healthy people across ages. Using a J-beta primer mix together with a sample-barcoded 5' primer, a second PCR was run for roughly 6 to 12 cycles. MiXCR, run by TCRdb on the 5' RACE reads, gives a single entry per CDR3 protein. The sample shows about 1.1 million distinct CDR3 sequences, under 40% of them seen only once. The V and J ends lost 6 bases and 4 bases, in that order; junction bases with no gene match: 8. The CDR3 is 15 residues long. This clonotype was sampled from a man aged 18-30 years in good health. The V and J genes are TRBV12-3 or TRBV12-4 and TRBJ2-3, with 9 bases fitting TRBD1. Input material: blood. The CDR3 DNA sequence: TGTGCCAGCAGACCCGGGACAGGGATGTCAGATACGCAGTATTTT. It codes for CASRPGTGMSDTQYF.